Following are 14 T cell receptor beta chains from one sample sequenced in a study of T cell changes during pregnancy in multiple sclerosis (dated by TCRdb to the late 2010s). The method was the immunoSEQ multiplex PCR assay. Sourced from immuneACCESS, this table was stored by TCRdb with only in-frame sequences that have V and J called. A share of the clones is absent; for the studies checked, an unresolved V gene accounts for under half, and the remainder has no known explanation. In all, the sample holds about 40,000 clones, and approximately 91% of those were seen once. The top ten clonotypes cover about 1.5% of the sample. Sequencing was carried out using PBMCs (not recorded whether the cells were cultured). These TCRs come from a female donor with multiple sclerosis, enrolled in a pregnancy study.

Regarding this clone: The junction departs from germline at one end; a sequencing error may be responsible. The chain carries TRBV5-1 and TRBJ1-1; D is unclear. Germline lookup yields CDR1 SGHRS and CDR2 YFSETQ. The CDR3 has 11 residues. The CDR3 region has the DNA TGCGCCAGCAGCTTGGAACAGCCGTGGGTCTTT. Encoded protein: CASSLEQPWVF.

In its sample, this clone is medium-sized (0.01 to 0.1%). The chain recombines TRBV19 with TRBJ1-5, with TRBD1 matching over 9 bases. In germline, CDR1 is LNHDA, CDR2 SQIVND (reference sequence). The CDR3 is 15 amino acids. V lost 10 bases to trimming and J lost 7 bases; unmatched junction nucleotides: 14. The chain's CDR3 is CATESGTGLRQPQHF. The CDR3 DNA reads TGTGCCACCGAAAGTGGGACAGGGTTAAGACAGCCCCAGCATTTT.

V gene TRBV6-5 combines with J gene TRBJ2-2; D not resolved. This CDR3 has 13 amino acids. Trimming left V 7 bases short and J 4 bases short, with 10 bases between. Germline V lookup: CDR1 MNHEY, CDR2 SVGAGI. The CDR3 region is CASTLDATGELFF. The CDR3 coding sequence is TGTGCCAGCACCCTGGACGCCACCGGGGAGCTGTTTTTT.

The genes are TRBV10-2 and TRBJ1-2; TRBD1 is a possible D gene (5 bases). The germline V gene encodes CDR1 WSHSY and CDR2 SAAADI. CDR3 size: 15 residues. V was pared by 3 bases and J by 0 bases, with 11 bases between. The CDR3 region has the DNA TGCGCCAGCAGTGATGGTGGGGCATCTAACTATGGCTACACCTTC. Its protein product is CASSDGGASNYGYTF.

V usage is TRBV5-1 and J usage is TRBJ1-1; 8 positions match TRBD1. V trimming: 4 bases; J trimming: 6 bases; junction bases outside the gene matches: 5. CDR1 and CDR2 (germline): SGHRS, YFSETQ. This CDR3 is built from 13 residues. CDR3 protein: CASSTQQGAEAFF. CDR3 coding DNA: TGCGCCAGCAGCACCCAACAGGGGGCTGAAGCTTTCTTT.

CDR3 coding DNA: TGTGCCAGCAGGAAAATCGGGACCGATGCCTACGAGCAGTACTTC. It codes for CASRKIGTDAYEQYF. The chain is built from TRBV6-1 and TRBJ2-7; the D call may be TRBD1 or TRBD2 (5 bases each). Looked up from germline, CDR1 is MNHNS and CDR2 is SASEGT. The V end was cut by 6 bases, the J end by 2 bases, with 17 bases between. The CDR3 is 15 residues long.

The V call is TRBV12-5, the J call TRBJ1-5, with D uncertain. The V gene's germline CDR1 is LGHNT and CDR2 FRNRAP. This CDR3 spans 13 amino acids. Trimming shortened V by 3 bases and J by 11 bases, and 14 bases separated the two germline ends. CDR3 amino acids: CASGFAISAAQHF. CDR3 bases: TGTGCTAGTGGTTTCGCCATATCAGCGGCCCAGCATTTT.

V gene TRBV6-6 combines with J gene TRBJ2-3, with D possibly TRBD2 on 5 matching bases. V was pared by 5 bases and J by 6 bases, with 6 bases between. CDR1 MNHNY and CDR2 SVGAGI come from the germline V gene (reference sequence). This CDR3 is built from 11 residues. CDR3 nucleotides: TGTGCCAGCAGTGGGGAGGATACGCAGTATTTT. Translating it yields CASSGEDTQYF.

The CDR3 region has the DNA TGTGCCAGCAACTCCTTGGACAGCCAAGAGACCCAGTACTTC. Translation: CASNSLDSQETQYF. The V and J genes are TRBV28 and TRBJ2-5; possibly TRBD1 for D (6 bases). Germline values: CDR1 MDHEN, CDR2 SYDVKM. This CDR3 comprises 14 residues. Trimming stripped 7 bases from V and 1 base from J, with 13 bases between.

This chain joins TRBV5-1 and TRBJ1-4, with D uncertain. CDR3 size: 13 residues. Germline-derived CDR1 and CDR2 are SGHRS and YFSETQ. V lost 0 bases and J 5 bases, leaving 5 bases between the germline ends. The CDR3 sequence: CASSLERNEKLFF. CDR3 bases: TGCGCCAGCAGCTTGGAACGAAATGAAAAACTGTTTTTT.

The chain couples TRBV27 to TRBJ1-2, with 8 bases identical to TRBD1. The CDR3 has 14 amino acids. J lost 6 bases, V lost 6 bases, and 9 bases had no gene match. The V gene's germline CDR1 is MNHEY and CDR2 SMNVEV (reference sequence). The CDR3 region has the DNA TGTGCCAGCAGCTCTCGGACAGGGCGGGATGGCTACACCTTC. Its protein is CASSSRTGRDGYTF.

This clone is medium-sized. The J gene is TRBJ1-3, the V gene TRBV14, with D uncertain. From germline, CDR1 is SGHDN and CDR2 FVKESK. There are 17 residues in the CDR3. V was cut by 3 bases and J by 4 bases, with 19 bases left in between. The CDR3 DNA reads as TGTGCCAGCAGCCACGTCTGGCGCTCTCGGAGAGGAAACACCATATATTTT. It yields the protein CASSHVWRSRRGNTIYF.

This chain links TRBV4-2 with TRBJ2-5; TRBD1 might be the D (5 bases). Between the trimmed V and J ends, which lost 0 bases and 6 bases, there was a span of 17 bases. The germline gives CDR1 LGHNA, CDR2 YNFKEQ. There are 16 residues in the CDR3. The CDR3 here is CASSQEIVGTGQTQYF. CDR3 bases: TGTGCCAGCAGCCAAGAAATAGTCGGTACAGGCCAGACCCAGTACTTC.

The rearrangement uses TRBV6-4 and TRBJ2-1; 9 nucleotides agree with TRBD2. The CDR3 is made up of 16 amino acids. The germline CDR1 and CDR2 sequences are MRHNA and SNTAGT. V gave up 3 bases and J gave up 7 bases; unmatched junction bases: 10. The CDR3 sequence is CASSEYGGRARNEQFF. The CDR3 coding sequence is TGTGCCAGCAGTGAGTACGGCGGGAGGGCCAGAAATGAGCAGTTCTTC.